A selection of T cell receptor beta chains follows, all from one sample in a study of cytomegalovirus exposure and HLA in healthy donors. Only in-frame clones appear in the TCRdb table, and some are missing; sequencing was by immunoSEQ multiplex PCR. The profile covers some 98,000 clones, with under 80% appearing a single time and approximately 2% taken by the ten largest. Source material: PBMCs. The origin of the receptors is a man aged 35 to 55 in good health and CMV-seronegative. CDR3s include the opening cysteine and the closing phenylalanine or tryptophan. D genes are given only for firm matches. Where a row states a size, it is once, few, many or the class of an expanded clone; other rows omit it.

J: TRBJ2-5
size: NA
V: TRBV30
D: TRBD2
CDR3: CACPLRGGETQYF
DNA: TGTGCCTGCCCTTTGCGGGGGGGAGAGACCCAGTACTTC

J: TRBJ1-4
size: NA
V: TRBV5-1
D: NA
CDR3: CASSLARGPTNEKLFF
DNA: TGCGCCAGCAGCTTGGCCAGGGGACCAACTAATGAAAAACTGTTTTTT

J: TRBJ1-5
size: NA
V: TRBV19
D: NA
CDR3: CASSTGGAPYYQPQHF
DNA: TGTGCCAGTTCCACAGGTGGGGCCCCTTATTATCAGCCCCAGCATTTT

J: TRBJ1-3
size: NA
V: TRBV21-1
D: NA
CDR3: CASMSKDRGPNNSGNTIYF
DNA: TGTGCCAGCATGTCTAAGGACAGGGGGCCCAACAACTCTGGAAACACCATATATTTT

J: TRBJ1-6
size: NA
V: TRBV28
D: NA
CDR3: CASSDAGTTNSPLHF
DNA: TGTGCCAGCAGTGACGCCGGGACAACAAATTCACCCCTCCACTTT

J: TRBJ1-2
size: NA
V: TRBV4-3
D: TRBD1
CDR3: CASSQDAVGTGFGYTF
DNA: TGCGCCAGCAGCCAAGATGCGGTCGGGACAGGGTTTGGCTACACCTTC

J: TRBJ2-1
size: NA
V: TRBV7-9
D: TRBD1
CDR3: CASSLSGGGQGKFF
DNA: TGTGCCAGCAGCTTATCCGGGGGGGGACAGGGGAAGTTCTTC

J: TRBJ1-1
size: few
V: TRBV5-4
D: NA
CDR3: CASSFDRVRFPLSEAFF
DNA: TGTGCCAGCAGCTTTGATCGAGTTCGTTTCCCCCTCTCTGAAGCTTTCTTT

J: TRBJ2-2
size: NA
V: TRBV2
D: TRBD1
CDR3: CASRGQASTGELFF
DNA: TGTGCCAGCAGAGGACAGGCTAGCACCGGGGAGCTGTTTTTT

J: TRBJ1-5
size: NA
V: TRBV28
D: NA
CDR3: CASRGPRGQPQHF
DNA: TGTGCCAGCAGGGGTCCTCGGGGTCAGCCCCAGCATTTT

J: TRBJ1-2
size: large
V: TRBV6-6
D: NA
CDR3: CASGNRELEYTF
DNA: TGTGCCAGCGGGAACAGGGAGTTGGAGTACACCTTC

J: TRBJ1-2
size: NA
V: TRBV7-9
D: TRBD1
CDR3: CASSLALEDRDGGYTF
DNA: TGTGCCAGCAGCTTAGCGCTTGAGGACAGGGACGGTGGCTACACCTTC

J: TRBJ2-7
size: NA
V: TRBV30
D: TRBD1
CDR3: CAWSPGQGPSYEQYF
DNA: TGTGCCTGGAGCCCGGGACAGGGACCTTCCTACGAGCAGTACTTC

J: TRBJ1-2
size: NA
V: TRBV18
D: NA
CDR3: CASSPPGDNGYTF
DNA: TGTGCCAGCTCACCGCCAGGCGACAATGGCTACACCTTC

J: TRBJ2-7
size: few
V: TRBV5-1
D: NA
CDR3: CASSLEGQREGQYF
DNA: TGCGCCAGCAGCTTGGAGGGACAAAGGGAGGGGCAGTACTTC

J: TRBJ2-5
size: NA
V: TRBV5-1
D: TRBD1
CDR3: CASSLAGTGEETQYF
DNA: TGCGCCAGCAGCCTTGCCGGGACAGGGGAAGAGACCCAGTACTTC

J: TRBJ2-7
size: few
V: TRBV28
D: TRBD1
CDR3: CASKSNRDRGLFGYEQYF
DNA: TGTGCCAGCAAAAGCAACCGGGACAGGGGCCTATTTGGCTACGAGCAGTACTTC

J: TRBJ2-7
size: NA
V: TRBV12-1
D: NA
CDR3: CASGTRRPYEQYF
DNA: TGTGCCAGCGGGACTCGAAGGCCCTACGAGCAGTACTTC

J: TRBJ2-1
size: NA
V: TRBV28
D: TRBD1
CDR3: CASSPQGARGNEQFF
DNA: TGTGCCAGCAGTCCTCAGGGGGCGCGGGGCAATGAGCAGTTCTTC

J: TRBJ2-5
size: NA
V: TRBV2
D: NA
CDR3: CASKEERTRGTQYF
DNA: TGTGCCAGCAAGGAGGAGCGGACCCGGGGAACCCAGTACTTC

J: TRBJ2-7
size: once
V: TRBV7-2
D: NA
CDR3: CASSSARGSSYEQYF
DNA: TGTGCCAGCAGCTCCGCTAGGGGGTCCTCCTACGAGCAGTACTTC

J: TRBJ2-1
size: NA
V: TRBV6-6
D: NA
CDR3: CASTRGGSYNEQFF
DNA: TGTGCCAGCACCCGTGGAGGCTCCTACAATGAGCAGTTCTTC

J: TRBJ1-6
size: NA
V: TRBV19
D: TRBD1
CDR3: CASSPQGVLNSPLHF
DNA: TGTGCCAGTAGTCCCCAGGGGGTTCTTAATTCACCCCTCCACTTT

J: TRBJ2-1
size: NA
V: TRBV6-1
D: TRBD2
CDR3: CASSEVTSVNEQFF
DNA: TGTGCCAGCAGTGAAGTGACTAGCGTGAATGAGCAGTTCTTC

J: TRBJ1-5
size: NA
V: TRBV28
D: NA
CDR3: CASSAYGVLGSNQPQHF
DNA: TGTGCCAGCAGTGCGTACGGGGTTCTGGGTAGCAATCAGCCCCAGCATTTT

J: TRBJ1-1
size: once
V: TRBV13
D: NA
CDR3: CASSTQGTEAFF
DNA: TGTGCCAGCAGCACACAGGGAACTGAAGCTTTCTTT

J: TRBJ2-7
size: NA
V: TRBV28
D: TRBD2
CDR3: CASSFPLAGGTYEQYF
DNA: TGTGCCAGCAGTTTCCCCTTAGCGGGAGGGACCTACGAGCAGTACTTC

J: TRBJ1-6
size: few
V: TRBV29-1
D: NA
CDR3: CSVRTESSYNSPLHF
DNA: TGCAGCGTTAGGACAGAGAGCTCCTATAATTCACCCCTCCACTTT

J: TRBJ2-1
size: few
V: TRBV7-3
D: TRBD2
CDR3: CASSLRRSGLAGSNEQFF
DNA: TGTGCCAGCAGCTTAAGAAGATCGGGACTAGCGGGGAGCAATGAGCAGTTCTTC

J: TRBJ2-5
size: NA
V: TRBV9
D: NA
CDR3: CASSAGRAQETQYF
DNA: TGTGCCAGCAGCGCCGGGCGGGCCCAAGAGACCCAGTACTTC

J: TRBJ1-1
size: NA
V: TRBV9
D: TRBD1
CDR3: CASSVRDRTVNTEAFF
DNA: TGTGCCAGCAGCGTTAGGGACAGGACGGTGAACACTGAAGCTTTCTTT

J: TRBJ1-1
size: once
V: TRBV29-1
D: NA
CDR3: CSVAGKNTEAFF
DNA: TGCAGCGTTGCAGGGAAGAACACTGAAGCTTTCTTT

J: TRBJ2-7
size: once
V: TRBV28
D: TRBD2
CDR3: CASIGTTLLSSYEQYF
DNA: TGTGCCAGCATTGGGACTACCCTACTTTCCTCCTACGAGCAGTACTTC

J: TRBJ1-5
size: NA
V: TRBV7-6
D: NA
CDR3: CASSPHPGRGGNQPQHF
DNA: TGTGCCAGCAGCCCTCACCCGGGCCGGGGAGGCAATCAGCCCCAGCATTTT

J: TRBJ1-1
size: few
V: TRBV28
D: NA
CDR3: CASSVTGILGGAFF
DNA: TGTGCCAGCAGCGTTACAGGAATCCTCGGGGGGGCTTTCTTT

J: TRBJ1-2
size: NA
V: TRBV7-2
D: NA
CDR3: CASSLRGAGGYGYTF
DNA: TGTGCCAGCAGCTTAAGGGGCGCGGGAGGGTATGGCTACACCTTC

J: TRBJ2-1
size: NA
V: TRBV11-2
D: NA
CDR3: CASSLVGGSGGNYNEQFF
DNA: TGTGCCAGCAGCTTAGTAGGGGGCTCGGGGGGGAACTACAATGAGCAGTTCTTC

J: TRBJ2-2
size: NA
V: TRBV5-4
D: NA
CDR3: CASSWGRPGTGELFF
DNA: TGTGCCAGCAGCTGGGGCCGCCCTGGAACCGGGGAGCTGTTTTTT

J: TRBJ1-2
size: once
V: TRBV19
D: TRBD1
CDR3: CASSYRGDGYTF
DNA: TGTGCCAGTAGTTACAGGGGGGATGGCTACACCTTC

J: TRBJ2-3
size: NA
V: TRBV7-9
D: NA
CDR3: CASSLGDYDTQYF
DNA: TGTGCCAGCAGCTTGGGCGACTACGATACGCAGTATTTT

J: TRBJ1-1
size: NA
V: TRBV7-9
D: TRBD1
CDR3: CASSHDQGADDTEAFF
DNA: TGTGCCAGCAGCCATGATCAGGGGGCGGACGACACTGAAGCTTTCTTT

J: TRBJ2-5
size: NA
V: TRBV18
D: TRBD2
CDR3: CASSGLAEETQYF
DNA: TGTGCCAGCTCAGGACTAGCGGAAGAGACCCAGTACTTC

J: TRBJ1-4
size: NA
V: TRBV7-9
D: NA
CDR3: CASSLVAGENEKLFF
DNA: TGTGCCAGCAGCTTAGTAGCAGGGGAAAACGAAAAACTGTTTTTT

J: TRBJ2-7
size: NA
V: TRBV5-1
D: NA
CDR3: CASSPLTGSTYEQYF
DNA: TGCGCCAGCAGCCCCCTAACAGGGTCGACCTACGAGCAGTACTTC